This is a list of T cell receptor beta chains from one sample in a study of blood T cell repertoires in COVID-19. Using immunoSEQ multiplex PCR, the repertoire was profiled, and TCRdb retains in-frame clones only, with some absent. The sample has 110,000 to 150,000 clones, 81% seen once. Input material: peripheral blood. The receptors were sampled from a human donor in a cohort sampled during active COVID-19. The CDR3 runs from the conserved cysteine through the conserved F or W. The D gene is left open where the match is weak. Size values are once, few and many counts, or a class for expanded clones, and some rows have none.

TGTGCCACCAGTGACGCAGGGGCCACTGAAGCTTTCTTT,CATSDAGATEAFF,-,-,TRBJ1-1,TRBV24-1
TGTGCCAGTAGACAGGGGGAATACAATGAGCAGTTCTTC,CASRQGEYNEQFF,TRBD1,-,TRBJ2-1,TRBV19
TGTGCCAGCTCCCCGCAGGGGGCTAACACAGATACGCAGTATTTT,CASSPQGANTDTQYF,TRBD1,-,TRBJ2-3,TRBV9
TGCGCCAGCAGCTTGGTGGGGGCGAACACTGAAGCTTTCTTT,CASSLVGANTEAFF,-,-,TRBJ1-1,TRBV5-1
TGCAGTGCTAGTTCCGACAGGGGGTACTCCTACGAGCAGTACTTC,CSASSDRGYSYEQYF,TRBD1,-,TRBJ2-7,TRBV20-1
TGCGCCAGCAGCTCCGTCGGGACAGGGGAAGAGACCCAGTACTTC,CASSSVGTGEETQYF,TRBD1,-,TRBJ2-5,TRBV5-1
TGTGCCAGCAGTTCGGGCAGGGGGAAGGGTGAAGCTTTCTTT,CASSSGRGKGEAFF,TRBD1,-,TRBJ1-1,TRBV6-6
TGCAGCGTTGTTGGGGGCCTGTTTGACTATGGCTACACCTTC,CSVVGGLFDYGYTF,-,-,TRBJ1-2,TRBV29-1
TGTGCCAGCAGTTATGACACCTCCAATTCACCCCTCCACTTT,CASSYDTSNSPLHF,-,-,TRBJ1-6,TRBV6-6
TGTGCCAGCAGCAAAACCCGGGACAGTTCCTACGAGCAGTACTTC,CASSKTRDSSYEQYF,TRBD1,-,TRBJ2-7,TRBV6-5
TGTGCCAGCAGCCAAGGGTTAGGCGGGACCCGGCGTCTTGAGCAGTACTTC,CASSQGLGGTRRLEQYF,-,-,TRBJ2-7,TRBV4-2
TGCGCCAGCAGCCAAGGGACTAGCTCCTACGAGCAGTACTTC,CASSQGTSSYEQYF,TRBD2,few,TRBJ2-7,TRBV4-1
TGTGCCAGCAGTTTATCTACGACTAGCAGAAACTACGAGCAGTACTTC,CASSLSTTSRNYEQYF,TRBD2,few,TRBJ2-7,TRBV27
TGTGCCAGCAGTTTATTTTCCGGGAGTAAAGGCTACGAGCAGTACTTC,CASSLFSGSKGYEQYF,-,-,TRBJ2-7,TRBV28
TGTGCCAGCAGCTTAGGAGGGGGTCAGCCCCAGCATTTT,CASSLGGGQPQHF,-,-,TRBJ1-5,TRBV7-8
TGTGCCAGCAGCTTAGCTCGCCCCGGGACAGGGGTGATGTACACCTTC,CASSLARPGTGVMYTF,TRBD1,once,TRBJ1-2,TRBV7-8
TGTGCCAGCAGCCGGGACAGAAGCTACGAGCAGTACTTC,CASSRDRSYEQYF,TRBD1,-,TRBJ2-7,TRBV7-8
TGTGCCAGCAGTTTATGGCTAGCGGGATCGAACACCGGGGAGCTGTTTTTT,CASSLWLAGSNTGELFF,TRBD2,-,TRBJ2-2,TRBV28
TGTGTCAGAAGCTTACCCGGACTATCCTTCTCCTACGAGCAGTACTTC,CVRSLPGLSFSYEQYF,-,-,TRBJ2-7,TRBV7-5
TGTGCCAGCAGTGCAGGAGGCCTTAATCAGCCCCAGCATTTT,CASSAGGLNQPQHF,-,-,TRBJ1-5,TRBV2
TGTGCCAGCAGTCAACAGGGACATGAGCCCCAGCATTTT,CASSQQGHEPQHF,-,-,TRBJ1-5,TRBV6-5
TGTGCCAGCAGTGACTCCCGCTTGGCGTCCGGAGACTATGGCTACACCTTC,CASSDSRLASGDYGYTF,-,-,TRBJ1-2,TRBV25-1
TGTGCCAGCAGTTTAGGAGGGGGCGCATTCAATCAGCCCCAGCATTTT,CASSLGGGAFNQPQHF,TRBD1,-,TRBJ1-5,TRBV28
TGTGCCAGCAGCACGCAAGCGGGAGAGTACGAGCAGTACTTC,CASSTQAGEYEQYF,TRBD2,-,TRBJ2-7,TRBV7-2
TGCGCCAGCAGCATTACAGGGTTCGGTTCTGGGGCCAACGTCCTGACTTTC,CASSITGFGSGANVLTF,-,once,TRBJ2-6,TRBV5-1
TGCAGCGTTGAAGACTGGAGGAACACTGAAGCTTTCTTT,CSVEDWRNTEAFF,-,-,TRBJ1-1,TRBV29-1
TGTGCCAGCAGCCCGGGACTAGCGGGAGGGCCAGGGGGAGGAGAGACCCAGTACTTC,CASSPGLAGGPGGGETQYF,TRBD2,-,TRBJ2-5,TRBV6-2/TRBV6-3
TGTGCCAGTAGACGGGAAATGGGCACAGATACGCAGTATTTT,CASRREMGTDTQYF,-,-,TRBJ2-3,TRBV19
TGTGCCAGCAGTACGGGACAGCCGAACACCGGGGAGCTGTTTTTT,CASSTGQPNTGELFF,TRBD1,-,TRBJ2-2,TRBV28
TGTGCCAGCAGTTTATCGGAGGGGGGGTTGCGAGAAAAACTGTTTTTT,CASSLSEGGLREKLFF,-,-,TRBJ1-4,TRBV28
TGTGCCAGCAGTTGTGGGGGCGCTGCAACTAATGAAAAACTGTTTTTT,CASSCGGAATNEKLFF,-,-,TRBJ1-4,TRBV11-3
TGTGCCAGCAGCTTACGGGACAACTACGAGCAGTACTTC,CASSLRDNYEQYF,-,-,TRBJ2-7,TRBV7-2
TGTGCCAGCAGCTTGGGACTAGCGAGGGAGCAGTACTTC,CASSLGLAREQYF,TRBD2,few,TRBJ2-7,TRBV7-3
TGTGCCAGCAGTTACTCGAGGCAGGGGCGAAACTCCTACGAGCAGTACTTC,CASSYSRQGRNSYEQYF,-,-,TRBJ2-7,TRBV6-2/TRBV6-3